The present entry profiles one T cell receptor (beta chain) with its context. Its antigen is currently not known. No much larger clonotype is one base removed from it; base qualities were not supplied. The CDR3 regions of human TCRbeta chains were analyzed by immunosequencing. The paper's data handling went like this. TCRs in the repertoires were matched against a reference library of SARS-CoV-2-specific TCRs that had been generated with the MIRA antigen-specificity platform. Breadth meant the fraction of unique TCRs that were SARS-CoV-2-associated, whereas depth meant the fraction of total T cells that were SARS-CoV-2-associated. Using the MIRA data, every spike-specific TCR was mapped to the spike region that the TCR reacted to and assigned to either a CD4 or a CD8 class. Log10-transformed breadth and depth values were compared by one-way ANOVA with Sidak's multiple comparisons tests. Drawn from immuneACCESS, this table holds only the in-frame rearrangements with V and J called that TCRdb kept. Clones are partly lost; checked studies trace under half to an unresolved V gene and leave the rest unexplained. V and J calls and clone size follow that table, whereas D and trimming were derived from the DNA. This sample comprises some 130,000 clones, 80% to 90% of them detected only once. Jointly, the top ten make up about 9.5% of the sample.

The data derive from a study of T cell responses to AZD1222 COVID-19 vaccine listed by TCRdb under 2021. A note on the overall study: A total of 230 to 250 trial participants underwent TCR sequencing, of whom nearly 210 received two doses of AZD1222 and some 26 received two doses of the MenACWY control vaccine. Trial participants were enrolled by age into subgroups of 18-55, 56-69 and 70-plus years, and around 150, 29 and 61 TCR-sequenced participants, respectively, were included in these subgroups. Study-wide conclusions, independent of this receptor: Most participants were white British and females outnumbered males, and the authors suggested that clonal diversity may have been underestimated. Because no day 14 peak-response samples were available, repertoires were characterized only after the peak T cell response. Reportedly, close to half of the unique spike-specific TCRs recognized epitopes lying outside the regions that are mutated in the B.1.351 and B.1.1.7 variants. After two AZD1222 doses, both the breadth and the depth of spike-specific TCRs were significantly higher than at day 0 and than in MenACWY recipients. In the small 56-69-year group, the increase in depth fell short of significance, most likely because of low power. The vaccine-associated CD4 TCRs covered the entire spike protein, and the dominant responses fell in regions 160-218 and 743-854. Conclusions about previously exposed vaccinees are limited, since just 6 or 7 AZD1222 recipients were seropositive for SARS-CoV-2 at baseline.

The time point label, as the study defines it: about 28 days (+/-7) after the second vaccine dose. AZD1222 recipients with second doses at about 4 weeks or about 12 weeks were pooled, because spike-specific TCR depth and breadth did not differ between schedules. Vaccinee samples were obtained from the UK trials COV001 and COV002, which included a single-blind randomized controlled phase 2/3 trial of AZD1222 (ChAdOx1 nCoV-19) in healthy adults. Trial participant PBMC samples were collected at day 0 and day 28 after the second dose for TCRbeta chain sequencing. The CDR3 numbers 15 residues from cysteine through phenylalanine. The entry retains the CDR3 DNA only, 45 bases that are in frame from base 1. Clipping removes 0 bases from V and 5 bases from J, with 4 as the unmatched junction base count. Looking up the germline V gene yields CDR1 LGHNA and CDR2 YSLEER.

The sequence derives from an adult who received the AZD1222 COVID-19 vaccine. The rearrangement combines TRBV4-3 with TRBJ1-1; 9 bases in between match TRBD1. The sequenced sample was peripheral blood, obtained 28 days after the second AZD1222 dose. CDR3 loop: CASSQDPTGGTEAFF. The DNA sequence is TGCGCCAGCAGCCAAGACCCGACAGGGGGGACTGAAGCTTTCTTT.